This T cell receptor beta chain was found in a study of STAT5B mutations in CD4+ large granular lymphocyte leukemia. Source study methods: Productive clonotypes were detectable down to 2.59 x 10-5 frequency. TCRdb's copy holds only in-frame clones and misses some; the assay was immunoSEQ multiplex PCR. For V, J and clone size, that table is used; D and trimming come from the DNA. The repertoire includes roughly 30,000 clones, approximately 79% of them detected once, and roughly 6.4% sits in the top ten. CDR1 and CDR2 (germline): KGHSH, LQKENI. The CDR3 covers 18 residues. J lost 1 base, V lost 1 base, and 12 bases had no gene match.

This sequence joins TRBV18 and TRBJ1-1; 7 bases match TRBD1. What was sequenced was CD4+ T cells from blood buffy coats. The TCR originated in a human donor in good health. The CDR3 loop is CASSPRYMTGTENTEAFF. DNA of the CDR3: TGTGCCAGCTCACCACGGTACATGACAGGGACAGAGAACACTGAAGCTTTCTTT.